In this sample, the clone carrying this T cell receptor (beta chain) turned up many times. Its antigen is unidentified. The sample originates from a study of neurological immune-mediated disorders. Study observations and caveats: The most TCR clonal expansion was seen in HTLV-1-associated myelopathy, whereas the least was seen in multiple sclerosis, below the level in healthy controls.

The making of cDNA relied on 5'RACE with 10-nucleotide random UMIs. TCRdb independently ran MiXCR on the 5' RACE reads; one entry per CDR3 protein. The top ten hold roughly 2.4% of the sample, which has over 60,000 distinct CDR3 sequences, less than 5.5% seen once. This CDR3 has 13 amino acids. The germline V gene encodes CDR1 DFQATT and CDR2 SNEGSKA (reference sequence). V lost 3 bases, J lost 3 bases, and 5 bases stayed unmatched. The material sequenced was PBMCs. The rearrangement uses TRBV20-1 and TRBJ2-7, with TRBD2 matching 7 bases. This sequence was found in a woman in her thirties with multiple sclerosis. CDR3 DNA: TGCAGTGCTAGGGGGGGGACTTACTACGAGCAGTACTTC. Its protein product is CSARGGTYYEQYF.